This T cell receptor beta chain was captured in a study of T cell responses to AZD1222 COVID-19 vaccine. This CDR3 has 16 residues. Germline loops: CDR1 SGHDT, CDR2 YYEEEE. With V trimmed by 4 bases and J by 1 base, 7 bases remained unmatched. In the case of this clone: Its target is unknown.

Generated by immunoSEQ multiplex PCR, the TCRdb table keeps only in-frame clones and is missing some. The data contain tens of thousands of clones, roughly nine tenths of them seen just once; the ten biggest clones take up less than 5.5%. Findings and limits, study-wide: Repertoire collection took place solely once the T cell response had peaked. Baseline serology detected seropositivity in only 5 to 7 AZD1222 recipients. Most donors were white British and more were female, and clonal diversity was possibly underestimated.

The sample in question was peripheral blood, obtained 28 days after the second AZD1222 dose. The TCR comes from an adult who received the AZD1222 COVID-19 vaccine. This chain links TRBV5-6 with TRBJ1-1, with 10 bases that match TRBD1. For the CDR3, the DNA is TGTGCCAGCAGCGGAGACAGGGGGCGGGGGAACACTGAAGCTTTCTTT. Protein sequence: CASSGDRGRGNTEAFF.